Shown below are 16 T cell receptor beta chains from a single sample sequenced in a study of metastatic and nonmetastatic thyroid tumors (TCRdb year 2020). The library came from PCR. The sequencer was an Illumina HiSeq 4000. TCRdb reran the public reads through fastp at Q25 and MiXCR, keeping productive beta chains. The sample table shows roughly 28,000 clones, and more than 20% are seen once. Of the sample, 39% falls within the top ten clones. No treatment had been received by any patient before thyroid surgery. The sequencing sample was made of blood. The receptors here all came from a female donor with papillary thyroid cancer or a benign thyroid nodule (not recorded which). Some clones in this sample may be carry-over from other donors' samples.

This clone has at least ten counts. V is TRBV3-1 and J is TRBJ2-1, with 10 bases identical to TRBD2. Germline trimming cut 4 bases from V and 8 bases from J; bases unmatched to any gene: 8. Germline V CDR1 and CDR2: LGHDT, YNNKEL (reference sequence). CDR3 length: 15 residues. For the CDR3, the DNA is TGTGCCAGCAGCCCACTAGCGGGGAGGGGGGATGAGCAGTTCTTC. Amino acid sequence: CASSPLAGRGDEQFF.

The chain combines TRBV30 with TRBJ1-1; no clear D gene. The CDR3 is 11 residues long. Germline assignment: CDR1 GTSNPN and CDR2 SVGIG (reference sequence). The V end lost 5 bases, the J end lost 0 bases, and 4 bases lay between the germline ends. The CDR3 DNA sequence: TGTGCCTGGCTTTTGAACACTGAAGCTTTCTTT. The encoded protein is CAWLLNTEAFF.

This clone was seen repeatedly, ten times or more. The chain has TRBV2 and TRBJ1-5; 7 positions match TRBD1. Germline CDR1 is SNHLY and CDR2 is FYNNEI. The V and J ends lost 4 bases and 5 bases, in that order; junction bases with no gene match: 8. The CDR3 totals 15 residues. DNA of the CDR3: TGTGCCAGCAGTGGAATCGGGACAGCGGATCAGCCCCAGCATTTT. Protein product: CASSGIGTADQPQHF.

This rearrangement joins TRBV11-2 to TRBJ2-1; 8 bases line up with TRBD1. Germline V gene sequence: CDR1 SGHAT, CDR2 FQNNGV. This CDR3 is built from 14 residues. The V gene end was trimmed by 5 bases and the J gene end by 8 bases; junction bases not matched to a gene: 8. The CDR3 DNA reads as TGTGCCAGCAGCCCTACAGGACAGGGCCATGAGCAGTTCTTC. This codes for CASSPTGQGHEQFF.

This clone turned up a few times. The chain links TRBV5-1 to TRBJ2-1; tentatively, D is TRBD1 (6 bases). This CDR3 is 14 amino acids long. Looked up from germline, CDR1 is SGHRS and CDR2 is YFSETQ. The ends were cut back, 4 bases at V and 3 bases at J, with 11 bases in the middle. In nucleotides, the CDR3 is TGCGCCAGCAGCGTAATACAGGGCTACAATGAGCAGTTCTTC. It translates to CASSVIQGYNEQFF.

As concerns this clone: A much larger clone lies one base from this, so it may be a read error. The V and J genes are TRBV5-5 and TRBJ1-5, with D tentatively TRBD1 (5 bases). The length of the CDR3 is 14 residues. Germline CDR1 reads SGHKS; CDR2 reads YYEKEE (reference sequence). V was cut by 4 bases and J by 7 bases, with 15 bases left in between. The CDR3 bases are TGTGCCAGCAGCCCGGACATTTCCTACCAGCCCCAGCATTTT. Amino acid sequence: CASSPDISYQPQHF.

This clone was counted a few times. V and J are TRBV2 and TRBJ2-5; D possibly corresponds to TRBD2 (6 bases). The CDR3 consists of 14 residues. V lost 0 bases, J lost 7 bases, and 12 bases lay in between. The germline V gene has CDR1 SNHLY and CDR2 FYNNEI. CDR3 nucleotides: TGTGCCAGCAGTGAAGCGCGCGGGGCCGGGACCCAGTACTTC. It codes for CASSEARGAGTQYF.

This clone was seen more than once but under ten times. The chain is built from TRBV30 and TRBJ1-1, with TRBD1 matching over 10 bases. Germline V gives CDR1 GTSNPN, CDR2 SVGIG (reference sequence). The V segment lost 5 bases and the J segment 2 bases; nucleotides outside the gene matches: 14. The CDR3 totals 17 residues. This chain's CDR3 is CAWHGWGQGFSNTEAFF. CDR3 sequence (DNA): TGTGCCTGGCATGGATGGGGACAGGGGTTCTCTAACACTGAAGCTTTCTTT.

The genes are TRBV6-5 and TRBJ2-7, with 7 nucleotides matching TRBD1. The CDR3 is 15 amino acids. Germline V lookup: CDR1 MNHEY, CDR2 SVGAGI. V dropped 2 bases and J dropped 1; count of bases not matched to a gene: 5. The CDR3 bases are TGTGCCAGCAGTTACGAGGACAGGAGTTCCTACGAGCAGTACTTC. Protein sequence: CASSYEDRSSYEQYF.

A word on this clone: A much larger clone sits a single nucleotide away, making a read error possible. The identical CDR3 is also encoded by other nucleotide sequences in the sample. The chain uses TRBV15 and TRBJ2-4, with 7 bases matching TRBD2. CDR1 and CDR2 (germline): LNHNV, YYDKDF (reference sequence). V lost 5 bases, J lost 0 bases, and 7 bases stayed unmatched. The length of the CDR3 is 16 residues. Here the CDR3 reads CATSRGGALAKNIQYF. CDR3 coding DNA: TGTGCCACCAGCCGCGGGGGTGCCTTAGCCAAAAACATTCAGTACTTC.

This clone appeared many times. The gene calls are TRBV20-1 and TRBJ2-3; 7 nucleotides line up with TRBD2. The trim removed 0 bases at V and 0 bases at J, leaving 6 bases unmatched. Germline V gene sequence: CDR1 DFQATT, CDR2 SNEGSKA (reference sequence). This CDR3 spans 16 amino acids. The CDR3 DNA follows: TGCAGTGCTAGAGATACGCGGCGGGGGAGCACAGATACGCAGTATTTT. Translation: CSARDTRRGSTDTQYF.

This clone was counted at least ten times. The chain recombines TRBV20-1 with TRBJ2-3, with 7 positions matching TRBD2. The CDR3 has 16 amino acids. The V and J ends lost 1 base and 0 bases, in that order; junction bases with no gene match: 7. The V gene's germline CDR1 is DFQATT and CDR2 SNEGSKA (reference sequence). DNA for the CDR3: TGCAGTGCTAGAGGTCGACTAGCATTTAGCACAGATACGCAGTATTTT. Its protein product is CSARGRLAFSTDTQYF.

The sample holds a few counts of this clone. The rearrangement joins TRBV12-3 or TRBV12-4 to TRBJ2-7; 11 positions match TRBD2. The CDR3 covers 15 residues. V was clipped by 5 bases and J by 5 bases; unmatched bases: 8. For the CDR3, the DNA is TGTGCCAGCAGTCCGACTAGCGGGATCGGAGACGAGCAGTACTTC. Residues: CASSPTSGIGDEQYF.

This clone was found a few times. This chain links TRBV5-4 with TRBJ2-5; 8 bases are a match to TRBD1. The CDR3 has 15 residues. Trimming took 4 bases from V and 5 from J; bases not matched to a gene: 10. Germline lookup yields CDR1 SGHNT and CDR2 YYREEE (reference sequence). The CDR3 nucleotides are TGTGCCAGCAGCGGATACAGGGGGAATCCCGAGACCCAGTACTTC. Its translation: CASSGYRGNPETQYF.

J is TRBJ1-5 and V is TRBV19, with D possibly being TRBD1 (5 bases). The CDR3 runs to 14 residues. Germline-derived CDR1 and CDR2 are LNHDA and SQIVND (reference sequence). V lost 5 bases and J 7 bases, leaving 15 bases between the germline ends. The CDR3: CASSPLSRGQPQHF. The CDR3 region has the DNA TGTGCCAGTAGTCCCCTAAGTCGGGGGCAGCCCCAGCATTTT.

With regard to this clone: One junction end disagrees with the germline gene, perhaps due to a read error. CDR3 in amino acids: CANSKPGLADQYF. CDR3 DNA: TGTGCCAACAGCAAACCGGGACTAGCGGACCAGTACTTC. V usage is TRBV7-6 and J usage is TRBJ2-5; 11 bases line up with TRBD2. The germline V gene has CDR1 SGHVS and CDR2 FNYEAQ. The CDR3 covers 13 residues.